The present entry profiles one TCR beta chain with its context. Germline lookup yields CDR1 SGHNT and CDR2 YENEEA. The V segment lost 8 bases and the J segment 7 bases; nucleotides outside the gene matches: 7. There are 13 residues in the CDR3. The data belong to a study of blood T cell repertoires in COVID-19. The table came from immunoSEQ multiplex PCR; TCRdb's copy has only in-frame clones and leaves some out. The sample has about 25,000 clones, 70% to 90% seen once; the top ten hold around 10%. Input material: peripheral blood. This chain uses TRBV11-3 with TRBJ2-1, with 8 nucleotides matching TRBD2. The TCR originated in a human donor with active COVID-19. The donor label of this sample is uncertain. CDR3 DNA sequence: TGTGCCAGCGCAAGCGGGAGTGGGAATGAGCAGTTCTTC. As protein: CASASGSGNEQFF.